These 18 T cell receptor beta chains originate from one sample sequenced in a study of shared clonotypes between healthy human individuals. TCRdb's table, derived via immunoSEQ multiplex PCR, lists solely in-frame clones and lacks some. The sample lists around 720,000 clones, 55% to 85% occurring once. Specimen: memory CD4+ T cells sorted from blood. Indicated subset: CD45RA-negative fraction. These receptors were taken from a woman aged 25 to 45 in good health.

The DNA for the CDR3 is TGTGCCAGCAGTTTGTCGGGACAACAAAGGGCCTACGAGCAGTACTTC. As protein: CASSLSGQQRAYEQYF. The chain has TRBV28 and TRBJ2-7; TRBD1 might be the D (6 bases). CDR3 length: 16 residues. The V gene's germline CDR1 is MDHEN and CDR2 SYDVKM. V lost 3 bases and J lost 2, with 17 bases in between.

The chain has TRBV7-8 and TRBJ1-4; 7 bases line up with TRBD1. Germline CDR1 and CDR2: SGHVS and FQNEAQ. This CDR3 is built from 15 residues. Trimming cost V 8 bases and J 3 bases; bases outside gene matches: 9. CDR3 amino acids: CASCNRDRANEKLFF. The CDR3 nucleotides are TGTGCCAGCTGCAATCGTGACAGGGCTAATGAAAAACTGTTTTTT.

The chain employs TRBV5-1 and TRBJ2-7; weak D call: TRBD1 (6 bases). The CDR3 runs 15 residues. Trimming removed 0 bases from V and 1 base from J, with 11 bases in between. The germline CDR1 and CDR2 sequences are SGHRS and YFSETQ. DNA of the CDR3: TGCGCCAGCAGCTTGGGTGGACAGCCATCCTACGAGCAGTACTTC. It codes for CASSLGGQPSYEQYF. The full variable domain, completed using reference TRBV5-1 and TRBJ2-7, is KAGVTQTPRYLIKTRGQQVTLSCSPISGHRSVSWYQQTPGQGLQFLFEYFSETQRNKGNFPGRFSGRQFSNSRSEMNVSTLELGDSALYLCASSLGGQPSYEQYFGPGTRLTVT.

V gene TRBV6-5 combines with J gene TRBJ2-5; 11 nucleotides agree with TRBD2. V lost 4 bases and J lost 2; bases outside the gene matches: 3. From germline, CDR1 is MNHEY and CDR2 SVGAGI. This CDR3 comprises 15 residues. The chain's CDR3 is CASSLAGGGQETQYF. The CDR3 coding sequence is TGTGCCAGCAGTTTAGCGGGAGGGGGGCAAGAGACCCAGTACTTC.

This clone was observed at least ten times. The chain joins TRBV6-1 to TRBJ1-5, with D maybe TRBD1 (6 bases). CDR1 and CDR2 from the germline V gene are MNHNS and SASEGT. The CDR3 has 13 amino acids. Trimming pared 2 bases from V and 11 bases from J, leaving 13 bases between. The CDR3 here is CASSEWDTRSQHF. In DNA, the CDR3 is TGTGCCAGCAGTGAATGGGACACCAGGTCCCAGCATTTT.

This chain connects TRBV2 to TRBJ2-1; D may be TRBD2 (6 bases). The germline V gene encodes CDR1 SNHLY and CDR2 FYNNEI. The V end lost 7 bases, the J end lost 4 bases, and 14 bases lay between the germline ends. There are 14 residues in the CDR3. DNA for the CDR3: TGTGCCAGCACACCCCAGCGGGCTTACAATGAGCAGTTCTTC. This codes for CASTPQRAYNEQFF.

The chain is built from TRBV2 and TRBJ1-1, with D perhaps TRBD1 (5 bases). Looked up from germline, CDR1 is SNHLY and CDR2 is FYNNEI. This CDR3 spans 12 amino acids. The V end was cut by 7 bases, the J end by 2 bases, with 8 bases between. The CDR3 region is CASKGFNTEAFF. The CDR3 DNA reads as TGTGCCAGCAAGGGGTTTAACACTGAAGCTTTCTTT.

This clone was recorded once. The J gene is TRBJ2-1, the V gene TRBV29-1, with 7 nucleotides matching TRBD1. After removal of 6 bases from V and 7 bases from J, the junction contained 12 bases not matched to a gene. CDR3 length equals 14 residues. The germline V gene has CDR1 SQVTM and CDR2 ANQGSEA. CDR3 region: CSVFALQGENEQFF. DNA for the CDR3: TGCAGCGTCTTCGCCCTCCAGGGGGAGAATGAGCAGTTCTTC.

This clone was seen many times. The chain has TRBV5-4 and TRBJ2-1; 10 nucleotides align to TRBD1. V lost 2 bases, J lost 6 bases, and 5 bases stayed unmatched. The CDR3 has 15 residues. CDR1 is SGHNT and CDR2 is YYREEE in the germline V gene (reference sequence). As DNA, the CDR3 is TGTGCCAGCAGCTTTTTCGGGACAGGGGTCAATGAGCAGTTCTTC. Translating gives CASSFFGTGVNEQFF. The whole variable domain, filled in from reference TRBV5-4 and TRBJ2-1, reads ETGVTQSPTHLIKTRGQQVTLRCSSQSGHNTVSWYQQALGQGPQFIFQYYREEENGRGNFPPRFSGLQFPNYSSELNVNALELDDSALYLCASSFFGTGVNEQFFGPGTRLTVL.

The chain is built from TRBV29-1 and TRBJ1-1; D possibly corresponds to TRBD1 (5 bases). The CDR3 extends over 14 amino acids. The V end lost 7 bases, the J end lost 3 bases, and 18 bases lay between the germline ends. Per germline, CDR1 SQVTM and CDR2 ANQGSEA. The CDR3 region is CSAQASGGYTEAFF. The DNA for the CDR3 is TGCAGCGCCCAAGCCTCGGGGGGGTACACTGAAGCTTTCTTT.

This clone turned up a few times. The V call is TRBV7-8, the J call TRBJ2-7; the D call may be TRBD1 or TRBD2 (7 bases each). Germline V CDR1 and CDR2: SGHVS, FQNEAQ. V was trimmed by 6 bases and J by 5 bases, leaving 26 bases between them. The CDR3 runs 17 residues. CDR3 residues: CASRQNRATGRVDEQYF. The CDR3 bases are TGTGCCAGCAGACAAAACCGCGCGACAGGGAGGGTTGACGAGCAGTACTTC.

In this sample, this clone turned up once. The gene calls are TRBV7-2 and TRBJ2-7, with TRBD2 matching over 12 bases. Unmatched junction bases numbered 12, after V lost 2 bases and J lost 7 bases. The CDR3 has 17 amino acids. CDR1 SGHTA and CDR2 FQGNSA come from the germline V gene. The CDR3 nucleotides are TGTGCCAGCAGCTTAAGGCTAGCGGGAGGGCCATCAAATGAGCAGTACTTC. It yields the protein CASSLRLAGGPSNEQYF.

This rearrangement joins TRBV5-1 to TRBJ2-1; D is unclear. CDR3 length: 15 residues. CDR1 is SGHRS, CDR2 YFSETQ, per germline. The V gene lost 4 bases and the J gene lost 0 bases, with 11 bases spanning the gap. DNA of the CDR3: TGCGCCAGCAGCCCTGATATAAGCTCCTACAATGAGCAGTTCTTC. Translation gives CASSPDISSYNEQFF.

This chain joins TRBV28 and TRBJ2-3; perhaps D is TRBD1 or TRBD2 (5 bases each). The CDR3 runs to 15 residues. Looked up from germline, CDR1 is MDHEN and CDR2 is SYDVKM. Between the trimmed V and J ends, which lost 4 bases and 6 bases, there was a span of 17 bases. This chain's CDR3 is CASSSGTLTLDTQYF. The CDR3 DNA reads as TGTGCCAGCAGTTCCGGGACCCTTACCCTGGATACGCAGTATTTT.

This clone was observed a handful of times. The chain couples TRBV7-8 to TRBJ2-6; 9 nucleotides align to TRBD1. V lost 1 base and J lost 5; bases outside the gene matches: 18. In germline, CDR1 is SGHVS, CDR2 FQNEAQ. CDR3 size: 21 residues. The CDR3 loop reads CASSLDTGGAFGIAWANVLTF. CDR3 coding DNA: TGTGCCAGCAGCTTAGATACAGGGGGCGCTTTTGGAATCGCTTGGGCCAACGTCCTGACTTTC.

This sequence joins TRBV7-3 and TRBJ2-3; either TRBD1 or TRBD2 may supply D (5 bases each). Germline V gives CDR1 SGHTA, CDR2 FQGTGA. The V end was cut by 0 bases, the J end by 1 base, with 14 bases between. The CDR3 consists of 17 residues. Here the CDR3 reads CASSLTSSGAGTDTQYF. The CDR3 nucleotides are TGTGCCAGCAGCTTAACATCGTCCGGGGCGGGCACAGATACGCAGTATTTT.

The chain joins TRBV7-6 to TRBJ1-2, with 7 bases that match TRBD1. Germline V gives CDR1 SGHVS, CDR2 FNYEAQ. J gave up 4 bases and V 5 bases, and 4 bases lay outside the gene matches. The CDR3 extends over 13 amino acids. In DNA form, the CDR3 reads TGTGCCAGCAGCGCACAGGGGATCTATGGCTACACCTTC. Residues: CASSAQGIYGYTF.

The V and J genes are TRBV19 and TRBJ1-5, with 7 bases lining up with TRBD1. After removal of 4 bases from V and 5 bases from J, the junction contained 5 bases not matched to a gene. Germline-derived CDR1 and CDR2 are LNHDA and SQIVND (reference sequence). The CDR3 loop spans 14 amino acids. This CDR3 is CASSTKQGYQPQHF. The CDR3 DNA reads as TGTGCCAGTAGTACCAAACAGGGGTATCAGCCCCAGCATTTT.